The T cell receptor beta chain under discussion was sequenced for a study of blood T cell repertoires in COVID-19. As for the study in general: Acute-phase and convalescent COVID-19 samples originated in the United States, Italy and Spain.

Participants came from roughly 24 US areas, aged about 18 to 89 years. Participants in the exposed group had met a COVID-19 case in the 2 weeks before joining the study. Germline V gene lookup returns CDR1 SGHNT and CDR2 YENEEA. Trimming stripped 1 base from V and 7 bases from J, with 16 bases between. The CDR3 sequence is 16 residues long. Only in-frame clones appear in the TCRdb table, and some are missing; sequencing was by immunoSEQ multiplex PCR. The table records fewer than 300,000 clones, roughly 85% of them present only once. Sequences were obtained from PBMCs or T cells enriched from blood (not recorded which). The rearrangement joins TRBV11-3 to TRBJ2-2; a weak D match, TRBD2 (6 bases). The TCR originated in a man aged 35 to 55 who had been exposed to COVID-19. CDR3 in amino acids: CASSLASGVMVGELFF. In DNA, the CDR3 is TGTGCCAGCAGCTTAGCGTCGGGAGTCATGGTCGGGGAGCTGTTTTTT. The complete variable domain, with remaining parts taken from reference TRBV11-3 and TRBJ2-2, reads EAGVVQSPRYKIIEKKQPVAFWCNPISGHNTLYWYLQNLGQGPELLIRYENEEAVDDSQLPKDRFSAERLKGVDSTLKIQPAELGDSAVYLCASSLASGVMVGELFFGEGSRLTVL.